This entry lists 11 T cell receptor beta chains sequenced from one sample in a study of blood T cell repertoires in COVID-19. The assay was immunoSEQ multiplex PCR, and TCRdb's table has in-frame clones only and misses some. The table records a few hundred thousand clones, roughly 87% of them present only once. Sequenced sample: peripheral blood. The receptors come from a woman in her fifties or sixties who had recovered from COVID-19.

The rearrangement links TRBV10-3 to TRBJ1-6; 10 positions agree with TRBD1. Trimming cost V 4 bases and J 6 bases; bases outside gene matches: 6. Germline CDR1 and CDR2: ENHRY and SYGVKD. The CDR3 has 16 amino acids. The CDR3 sequence is CAISATGGYGNSPLHF. The CDR3 DNA reads TGTGCCATCAGTGCGACAGGGGGCTATGGTAATTCACCCCTCCACTTT.

The genes are TRBV4-1 and TRBJ2-7; D perhaps matches TRBD2 (6 bases). The CDR3 totals 14 residues. The germline V gene encodes CDR1 MGHRA and CDR2 YSYEKL. Deletions cut 1 base from V and 1 base from J, with 8 bases between. CDR3 loop: CASSQAGGSYEQYF. As DNA, the CDR3 is TGCGCCAGCAGCCAAGCCGGGGGATCCTACGAGCAGTACTTC.

This clone was seen a few times. The rearrangement uses TRBV5-6 and TRBJ1-1, with 8 nucleotides matching TRBD1. The CDR3 has 12 amino acids. V was clipped by 3 bases and J by 8 bases; unmatched bases: 3. Germline V lookup: CDR1 SGHDT, CDR2 YYEEEE. Here the CDR3 reads CASSSAGGEAFF. Here the CDR3 DNA reads TGTGCCAGCAGCTCGGCAGGGGGCGAAGCTTTCTTT.

This chain connects TRBV5-1 to TRBJ1-2, with 10 nucleotides matching TRBD1. CDR3 length: 17 residues. V trimming: 3 bases; J trimming: 4 bases; junction bases outside the gene matches: 12. Looked up from germline, CDR1 is SGHRS and CDR2 is YFSETQ. CDR3 sequence: CASSSTGTGAYVYGYTF. The CDR3 DNA reads as TGCGCCAGCAGCTCCACAGGGACAGGGGCCTACGTCTATGGCTACACCTTC.

This chain uses TRBV7-2 with TRBJ1-2; 7 positions agree with TRBD1. Losses at the gene ends were 2 bases for V and 7 bases for J; bases not matched to a gene: 4. CDR3 size: 13 residues. Germline V lookup: CDR1 SGHTA, CDR2 FQGNSA. The CDR3 reads CASSLTTGIGYTF. The CDR3 DNA follows: TGTGCCAGCAGCTTAACGACAGGGATTGGCTACACCTTC.

The chain employs TRBV5-1 and TRBJ1-1, with TRBD1 identical over 10 bases. Germline trimming cut 1 base from V and 4 bases from J; bases unmatched to any gene: 13. Germline V gene sequence: CDR1 SGHRS, CDR2 YFSETQ. The CDR3 length is 18 residues. For the CDR3, the DNA is TGCGCCAGCAGCTTGCTCTCCTCCGAATGGGACAGGGGCACTGAAGCTTTCTTT. Protein: CASSLLSSEWDRGTEAFF.

The genes are TRBV28 and TRBJ1-2; 9 nucleotides match TRBD1. Germline values: CDR1 MDHEN, CDR2 SYDVKM. Trimming cost V 5 bases and J 5 bases; bases outside gene matches: 12. The CDR3 covers 16 residues. CDR3 loop: CASSRTDRGRAYGYTF. DNA for the CDR3: TGTGCCAGCAGTCGTACCGACAGGGGGAGGGCTTATGGCTACACCTTC.

This chain uses TRBV6-2 or TRBV6-3 with TRBJ1-1; no firm D call. The germline V and J ends were trimmed by 0 bases and 7 bases, with 9 bases remaining between them. Germline CDR1 MNHEY, CDR2 SVGEGT. CDR3 length: 13 amino acids. The CDR3 sequence is CASSYSLGGEAFF. CDR3 in DNA: TGTGCCAGCAGTTACTCTTTAGGCGGTGAAGCTTTCTTT.

The chain links TRBV5-5 to TRBJ1-5; D is ambiguous. The CDR3 consists of 14 residues. Looked up from germline, CDR1 is SGHKS and CDR2 is YYEKEE (reference sequence). V was cut by 4 bases and J by 0 bases, with 8 bases left in between. The CDR3 here is CASSLTASNQPQHF. The DNA of the CDR3 is TGTGCCAGCAGCCTAACAGCTAGCAATCAGCCCCAGCATTTT. Complete variable domain (other parts from reference TRBV5-5 and TRBJ1-5): DAGVTQSPTHLIKTRGQQVTLRCSPISGHKSVSWYQQVLGQGPQFIFQYYEKEERGRGNFPDRFSARQFPNYSSELNVNALLLGDSALYLCASSLTASNQPQHFGDGTRLSIL.

This clone was counted once. The chain combines TRBV25-1 with TRBJ1-4; 11 bases match TRBD1. J was trimmed by 8 bases and V by 5 bases; bases with no gene match: 10. This CDR3 region has 16 residues. Germline V gene lookup returns CDR1 MGHDK and CDR2 SYGVNS. CDR3 nucleotide sequence: TGTGCCAGCAGTTCCACCCGGACAGGGGGCGAGGAAAAACTGTTTTTT. This encodes CASSSTRTGGEEKLFF.

The gene calls are TRBV4-1 and TRBJ2-3; 8 positions agree with TRBD2. With 4 bases clipped from V and 1 base from J, the junction kept 10 bases outside the gene matches. CDR1 and CDR2 (germline): MGHRA, YSYEKL. The CDR3 is made up of 17 amino acids. The CDR3 is CASSLRTGGAGTDTQYF. The DNA for the CDR3 is TGCGCCAGCAGCCTCCGCACCGGGGGGGCTGGCACAGATACGCAGTATTTT.